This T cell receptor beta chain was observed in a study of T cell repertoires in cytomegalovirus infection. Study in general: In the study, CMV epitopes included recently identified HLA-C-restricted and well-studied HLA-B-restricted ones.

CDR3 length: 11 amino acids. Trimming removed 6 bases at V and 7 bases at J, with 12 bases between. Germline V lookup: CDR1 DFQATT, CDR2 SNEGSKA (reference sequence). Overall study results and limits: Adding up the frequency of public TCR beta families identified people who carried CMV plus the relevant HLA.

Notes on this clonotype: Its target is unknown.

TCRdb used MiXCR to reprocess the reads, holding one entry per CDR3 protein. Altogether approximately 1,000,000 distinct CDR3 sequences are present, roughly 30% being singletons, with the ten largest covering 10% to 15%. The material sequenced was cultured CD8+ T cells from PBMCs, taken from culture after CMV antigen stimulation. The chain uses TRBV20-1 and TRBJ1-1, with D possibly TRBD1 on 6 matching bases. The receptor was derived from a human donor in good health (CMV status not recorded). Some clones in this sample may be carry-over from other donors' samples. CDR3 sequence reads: CSAPRGIEAFF. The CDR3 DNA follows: TGCAGTGCCCCGAGGGGGATTGAAGCTTTCTTT.